This T cell receptor beta chain was found in a study of blood T cells in healthy people across ages. Deletions cut 0 bases from V and 1 base from J, with 9 bases between. Germline V gene lookup returns CDR1 LGHNT and CDR2 FRNRAP. This CDR3 has 15 residues. A sample-barcoded 5' primer and a J-beta primer mix were used in a second PCR of roughly 7 to 11 cycles. TCRdb analysed the 5' RACE reads with MiXCR anew, one entry per CDR3 protein. The sample lists approximately 780,000 distinct CDR3 sequences, 20% to 30% seen once, with 2.5% to 3.5% in the top ten. The sample was also linked to a second study, of T cells of mothers and their children.

J is TRBJ1-1 and V is TRBV12-5, with unresolved D. The sequence came from a boy aged 5 to 17 in good health. Sequencing was done on a sample of blood. CDR3 loop: CASGLVVRRNTEAFF. CDR3 sequence (DNA): TGTGCTAGTGGTTTGGTAGTCAGGAGGAACACTGAAGCTTTCTTT. Drawing the rest from reference TRBV12-5 and TRBJ1-1, the complete variable domain is DARVTQTPRHKVTEMGQEVTMRCQPILGHNTVFWYRQTMMQGLELLAYFRNRAPLDDSGMPKDRFSAEMPDATLATLKIQPSEPRDSAVYFCASGLVVRRNTEAFFGQGTRLTVV.